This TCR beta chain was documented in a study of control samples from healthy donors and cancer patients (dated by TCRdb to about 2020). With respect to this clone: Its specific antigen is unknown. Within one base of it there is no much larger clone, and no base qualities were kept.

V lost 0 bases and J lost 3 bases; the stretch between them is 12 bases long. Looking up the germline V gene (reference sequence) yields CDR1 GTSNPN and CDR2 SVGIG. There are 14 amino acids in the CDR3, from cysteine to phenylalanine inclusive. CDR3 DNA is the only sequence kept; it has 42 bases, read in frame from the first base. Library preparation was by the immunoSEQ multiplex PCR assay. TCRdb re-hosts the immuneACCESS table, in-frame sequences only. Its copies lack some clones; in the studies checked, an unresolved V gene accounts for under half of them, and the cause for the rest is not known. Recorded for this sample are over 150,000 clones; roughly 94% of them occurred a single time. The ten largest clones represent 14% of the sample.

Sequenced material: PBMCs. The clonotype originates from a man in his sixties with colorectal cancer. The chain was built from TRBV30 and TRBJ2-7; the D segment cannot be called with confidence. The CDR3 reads CAWSVTPLYYEQYF. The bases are TGTGCCTGGAGTGTAACCCCCCTTTACTACGAGCAGTACTTC.